This is a list of T cell receptor beta chains from one sample in a study of OX40 agonist ivuxolimab in advanced cancers. Sequencing used immunoSEQ multiplex PCR; TCRdb keeps in-frame clones, though not all of them. The data show tens of thousands of clones, about nine tenths seen once. The sequencing here drew on CD4+ or CD8+ T cells sorted from blood, taken in a trial of the OX40 agonist ivuxolimab. These TCRs come from an adult with an advanced solid tumor such as melanoma, head and neck, liver or kidney cancer. CDR3s include the opening cysteine and the closing phenylalanine or tryptophan. The D gene is left open where the match is weak. Only some rows state a clone size, as once, few, many or a class for expanded clones.

d_gene: .; len: 14; j_gene: TRBJ2-1; v_gene: TRBV9; abundance: .; CDR3nt: TGTGCCAGCAGCGTATCCCCCTCCTACAATGAGCAGTTCTTC; CDR3aa: CASSVSPSYNEQFF
d_gene: TRBD1; len: 14; j_gene: TRBJ2-7; v_gene: TRBV4-1; abundance: .; CDR3nt: TGCGCCAGCAGCCAACGGACAGGGAGATACGAGCAGTACTTC; CDR3aa: CASSQRTGRYEQYF
d_gene: .; len: 14; j_gene: TRBJ2-3; v_gene: TRBV21-1; abundance: .; CDR3nt: TGTGCCAGCAGCAATGAATTAGTCACAGATACGCAGTATTTT; CDR3aa: CASSNELVTDTQYF
d_gene: .; len: 15; j_gene: TRBJ2-3; v_gene: TRBV6-1; abundance: .; CDR3nt: TGTGCCAGCAGTGAGGCGGGCGGTAGGGGAGATACGCAGTATTTT; CDR3aa: CASSEAGGRGDTQYF
d_gene: TRBD1; len: 14; j_gene: TRBJ2-1; v_gene: TRBV5-1; abundance: .; CDR3nt: TGCGCCGGAACCGGGACAGGGAACTACAATGAGCAGTTCTTC; CDR3aa: CAGTGTGNYNEQFF
d_gene: .; len: 12; j_gene: TRBJ1-1; v_gene: TRBV10-2; abundance: .; CDR3nt: TGCGCCAGCCAGGTCCTGAACACTGAAGCTTTCTTT; CDR3aa: CASQVLNTEAFF
d_gene: .; len: 15; j_gene: TRBJ2-7; v_gene: TRBV6-5; abundance: .; CDR3nt: TGTGCCAGCAGTCGATATCAGGGTGAGGCCTACGAGCAGTACTTC; CDR3aa: CASSRYQGEAYEQYF
d_gene: TRBD1; len: 17; j_gene: TRBJ1-4; v_gene: TRBV30; abundance: .; CDR3nt: TGTGCCTGGAGTGGCGGGACAGGGGGCTTTCCTAATGAAAAACTGTTTTTT; CDR3aa: CAWSGGTGGFPNEKLFF
d_gene: TRBD1; len: 15; j_gene: TRBJ2-7; v_gene: TRBV5-4; abundance: .; CDR3nt: TGTGCCAGCAGCTTGGGGACAGGTAACTCCTACGAGCAGTACTTC; CDR3aa: CASSLGTGNSYEQYF
d_gene: TRBD2; len: 15; j_gene: TRBJ2-1; v_gene: TRBV5-1; abundance: .; CDR3nt: TGCGCCAGCAGCTTACTCGGACTAGCGTTGCAGGAGCAGTTCTTC; CDR3aa: CASSLLGLALQEQFF
d_gene: .; len: 15; j_gene: TRBJ1-4; v_gene: TRBV4-1; abundance: .; CDR3nt: TGCGCCAGCAGCTACTCCGGGACGGTATATGAAAAACTGTTTTTT; CDR3aa: CASSYSGTVYEKLFF
d_gene: .; len: 14; j_gene: TRBJ2-2; v_gene: TRBV29-1; abundance: .; CDR3nt: TGCAGCGTTGATTCCGGGGCGAGCACCGGGGAGCTGTTTTTT; CDR3aa: CSVDSGASTGELFF
d_gene: .; len: 15; j_gene: TRBJ2-3; v_gene: TRBV5-6; abundance: few; CDR3nt: TGTGCCAGCAGCCGGTTTAGTACCTTTCCAGATACGCAGTATTTT; CDR3aa: CASSRFSTFPDTQYF
d_gene: .; len: 13; j_gene: TRBJ2-7; v_gene: TRBV7-9; abundance: .; CDR3nt: TGTGCCAGCAGCTTAGCGGTTAGCTACGAGCAGTACTTC; CDR3aa: CASSLAVSYEQYF
d_gene: .; len: 13; j_gene: TRBJ1-3; v_gene: TRBV30; abundance: once; CDR3nt: TGTGCCTGGAAAAGGCAGTTCCCAAACACCATATATTTT; CDR3aa: CAWKRQFPNTIYF
d_gene: .; len: 11; j_gene: TRBJ2-1; v_gene: TRBV7-3; abundance: .; CDR3nt: TGTGCCAAACTGAGAATCCATGAGCAGTTCTTC; CDR3aa: CAKLRIHEQFF
d_gene: TRBD2; len: 14; j_gene: TRBJ2-1; v_gene: TRBV19; abundance: .; CDR3nt: TGTGCCAGTAGTATAGGAAGCGGGGCTAGGGAGCAGTTCTTC; CDR3aa: CASSIGSGAREQFF
d_gene: TRBD1; len: 14; j_gene: TRBJ2-1; v_gene: TRBV6-6; abundance: .; CDR3nt: TGTGCCAGCATCCCGGGACAGGGCTACAATGAGCAGTTCTTC; CDR3aa: CASIPGQGYNEQFF
d_gene: .; len: 14; j_gene: TRBJ2-2; v_gene: TRBV5-1; abundance: .; CDR3nt: TGCGCCAGCAGCTTGGTTCCAGGCACCGGGGAGCTGTTTTTT; CDR3aa: CASSLVPGTGELFF
d_gene: TRBD1; len: 15; j_gene: TRBJ1-3; v_gene: TRBV11-2; abundance: once; CDR3nt: TGTGCCAGCACTGGACAGGGATTCTCTGGAAACACCATATATTTT; CDR3aa: CASTGQGFSGNTIYF
d_gene: TRBD2; len: 17; j_gene: TRBJ2-1; v_gene: TRBV30; abundance: .; CDR3nt: TGTGCCTGGAGTTCATCAACTAGCGGGGGAACCTACAATGAGCAGTTCTTC; CDR3aa: CAWSSSTSGGTYNEQFF
d_gene: .; len: 11; j_gene: TRBJ1-1; v_gene: TRBV19; abundance: medium-sized; CDR3nt: TGTGCCACCCAATACAGGGTGGCGGCTTTCTTT; CDR3aa: CATQYRVAAFF
d_gene: .; len: 14; j_gene: TRBJ2-1; v_gene: TRBV6-4; abundance: .; CDR3nt: TGTGCCAGCAGTGAAAAAGTCATTGCGAATGAGCAGTTCTTC; CDR3aa: CASSEKVIANEQFF
d_gene: TRBD2; len: 15; j_gene: TRBJ2-1; v_gene: TRBV7-9; abundance: .; CDR3nt: TGTGCCAGCAGCTTAAGCGGGGGGGCCTACGATGAGCAGTTCTTC; CDR3aa: CASSLSGGAYDEQFF
d_gene: .; len: 16; j_gene: TRBJ1-5; v_gene: TRBV6-1; abundance: .; CDR3nt: TGTGCCAGCAGTGAGCGGGACCGGATGCTCAATCAGCCCCAGCATTTT; CDR3aa: CASSERDRMLNQPQHF
d_gene: .; len: 15; j_gene: TRBJ2-3; v_gene: TRBV5-1; abundance: .; CDR3nt: TGCGCCAGCAGCTTGGTACGCCACAGCACAGATACGCAGTATTTT; CDR3aa: CASSLVRHSTDTQYF
d_gene: .; len: 13; j_gene: TRBJ2-7; v_gene: TRBV27; abundance: .; CDR3nt: TGTGCCAGCAGTTTACGGCCGGGGTATGAGCAGTACTTC; CDR3aa: CASSLRPGYEQYF
d_gene: .; len: 14; j_gene: TRBJ2-5; v_gene: TRBV5-4; abundance: .; CDR3nt: TGTGCCAGCAGCTTCTGGACGGCACAAGAGACCCAGTACTTC; CDR3aa: CASSFWTAQETQYF
d_gene: TRBD2; len: 15; j_gene: TRBJ2-1; v_gene: TRBV5-4; abundance: .; CDR3nt: TGTGCCAGCAGCCCTAGCGGGGCGTCGGGGTATGAGCAGTTCTTC; CDR3aa: CASSPSGASGYEQFF
d_gene: TRBD1; len: 15; j_gene: TRBJ1-2; v_gene: TRBV5-6; abundance: .; CDR3nt: TGTGCCAGCAGCGCCCGACAGGGGGCCTACTCGGGCTACACCTTC; CDR3aa: CASSARQGAYSGYTF
d_gene: TRBD1; len: 16; j_gene: TRBJ2-3; v_gene: TRBV9; abundance: .; CDR3nt: TGTGCCAGCAGCGTAGTGGGGCAGGGGGTGACAGATACGCAGTATTTT; CDR3aa: CASSVVGQGVTDTQYF
d_gene: .; len: 12; j_gene: TRBJ1-2; v_gene: TRBV7-2; abundance: .; CDR3nt: TGTGCCAGCAGCCAAACAGACTATGGCTACACCTTC; CDR3aa: CASSQTDYGYTF
d_gene: .; len: 13; j_gene: TRBJ1-1; v_gene: TRBV30; abundance: .; CDR3nt: TGTGCCTGGGAAGGGGCAGGTTGGACTGAAGCTTTCTTT; CDR3aa: CAWEGAGWTEAFF
d_gene: .; len: 14; j_gene: TRBJ2-7; v_gene: TRBV18; abundance: .; CDR3nt: TGTGCCAGCTCACGCCTCCGGGAATCCTACGAGCAGTACTTC; CDR3aa: CASSRLRESYEQYF
d_gene: .; len: 15; j_gene: TRBJ2-7; v_gene: TRBV7-3; abundance: .; CDR3nt: TGTGCCAGCAGCTTAGAGGGGGGTTCTTCCTACGAGCAGTACTTC; CDR3aa: CASSLEGGSSYEQYF
d_gene: .; len: 13; j_gene: TRBJ1-1; v_gene: TRBV5-1; abundance: few; CDR3nt: TGCGCCAGTACCGGGACACCGAACACTGAAGCTTTCTTT; CDR3aa: CASTGTPNTEAFF
d_gene: .; len: 15; j_gene: TRBJ2-1; v_gene: TRBV18; abundance: .; CDR3nt: TGTGCCAGCTCACCATCAGGATTCTCCTACAATGAGCAGTTCTTC; CDR3aa: CASSPSGFSYNEQFF
d_gene: .; len: 12; j_gene: TRBJ2-7; v_gene: TRBV30; abundance: .; CDR3nt: TGTGCCTGGAGTATGAGACCCCACGAGCAGTACTTC; CDR3aa: CAWSMRPHEQYF
d_gene: TRBD2; len: 19; j_gene: TRBJ2-1; v_gene: TRBV7-3; abundance: .; CDR3nt: TGTGCCAGCAGCTTATATGGGACTAGCGGGGGGCGAAGCTACAATGAGCAGTTCTTC; CDR3aa: CASSLYGTSGGRSYNEQFF
d_gene: TRBD1; len: 14; j_gene: TRBJ1-4; v_gene: TRBV2; abundance: once; CDR3nt: TGTGCCAGCCGACAGGGAAGTACTAATGAAAAACTGTTTTTT; CDR3aa: CASRQGSTNEKLFF
d_gene: .; len: 16; j_gene: TRBJ2-5; v_gene: TRBV5-8; abundance: .; CDR3nt: TGTGCCAGCAGCTTGGCCGATGTGGGGGGATGGGAGACCCAGTACTTC; CDR3aa: CASSLADVGGWETQYF